Listed below are T cell receptor beta chains from one sample, sequenced in a study of long-term antiretroviral therapy in people with HIV. Method: immunoSEQ multiplex PCR; TCRdb's copy keeps in-frame clones and lacks some. The repertoire holds fewer than 35,000 clones, with roughly 85% as singletons. The sample was unsorted PBMCs, taken roughly 3.3 years after starting antiretroviral therapy. These receptors were collected from a man younger than 35 with HIV. Each CDR3 is given with its conserved first and last residue. The D gene is left open where the match is weak. Size is stated for part of the rows, as once, few or many counts, or as a class when the clone is expanded.

v_gene	j_gene	d_gene	abundance	CDR3nt	CDR3aa
TRBV7-9	TRBJ1-2	TRBD1	few	TGTGCCAGCAGCCGTGGGACAGGGGATTTTGGCTACACCTTC	CASSRGTGDFGYTF
TRBV9	TRBJ1-1	.	.	TGTGCCAGCAGCGTAGAAGCTTGGCAGAACACTGAAGCTTTCTTT	CASSVEAWQNTEAFF
TRBV7-9	TRBJ1-3	.	.	TGTGCCACCGGAGGGGCTGATGGAAACACCATATATTTT	CATGGADGNTIYF
TRBV14	TRBJ2-7	.	.	TGTGCCAGCAGCCAAGGGTCGAAGGACGAGCAGTACTTC	CASSQGSKDEQYF
TRBV7-8	TRBJ2-3	.	once	TGTGCCAGCAGCTTGCGTCGGGGGCTTGGCACAGATACGCAGTATTTT	CASSLRRGLGTDTQYF
TRBV19	TRBJ1-1	.	once	TGTGCCAGTAGTAGGGTATCGAACACTGAAGCTTTCTTT	CASSRVSNTEAFF
TRBV18	TRBJ1-4	.	once	TGTGCCAGCTCACCCCCCGGGGGGGGGTTTACTAATGAAAAACTGTTTTTT	CASSPPGGGFTNEKLFF
TRBV9	TRBJ2-1	TRBD2	.	TGTGCCAGCAGCTCGCGCCCACGGGCTAGCGGGAGCTCCTACAATGAGCAGTTCTTC	CASSSRPRASGSSYNEQFF
TRBV12-5	TRBJ1-3	.	.	TGTGCTAGTGGTCGATTCGGGGGGGGCGGCTCTGGAAACACCATATATTTT	CASGRFGGGGSGNTIYF
TRBV11-2	TRBJ2-7	TRBD2	.	TGTGCCAGCAGCTCTCTGACTAGCGAAAATCCCTACGAGCAGTACTTC	CASSSLTSENPYEQYF
TRBV5-4	TRBJ2-3	TRBD2	.	TGTGCCAGCAGCTTGGATGGGCGGGAGGGCCAAGATACGCAGTATTTT	CASSLDGREGQDTQYF
TRBV4-3	TRBJ1-2	.	.	TGCGCCAGCGCAACAGGGTTAGCCTATGGCTACACCTTC	CASATGLAYGYTF
TRBV10-3	TRBJ1-5	TRBD1	.	TGTGCCATCAGTCTTCAAGCAGGTGGGACAGGGCTGAATTTT	CAISLQAGGTGLNF
TRBV7-2	TRBJ2-1	TRBD2	.	TGTGCCAGCGTCGGACTAGCGGTTCACAATGAGCAGTTCTTC	CASVGLAVHNEQFF
TRBV28	TRBJ1-5	.	.	TGTGCCAGCAGCCCGACAGGTAGCAATCAGCCCCAGCATTTT	CASSPTGSNQPQHF
TRBV25-1	TRBJ2-7	.	.	TGTGCCAGCAGTGATGCGGGATACGAGCAGTACTTC	CASSDAGYEQYF
TRBV23-1	TRBJ2-1	.	.	TGCGCCAGCAGTCAATCGACTGTGGGAACTTACAATGAGCAGTTCTTC	CASSQSTVGTYNEQFF
TRBV2	TRBJ2-7	.	.	TGTGCCGGGGGGGCTAGCTCCTACGAGCAGTACTTC	CAGGASSYEQYF